This TCR beta chain was documented in a study of shared clonotypes between healthy human individuals. Generated by immunoSEQ multiplex PCR, the TCRdb table keeps only in-frame clones and is missing some. Among approximately 2,200,000 clones listed, roughly 91% were seen once. Terminally differentiated effector memory CD45RA+ cells were excluded by CCR7 positive selection of CD45RO-negative cells. V dropped 2 bases and J dropped 8 bases, with 12 bases sitting between them. Germline V gene data show CDR1 as SGHAT and CDR2 as FQNNGV. This CDR3 is 13 amino acids long. The TCR was taken from a man aged 18 to 35 in good health. Some clones in this sample may be carry-over from other donors' samples. The source material was naive CD8+ T cells from PBMCs. The rearrangement links TRBV11-2 to TRBJ1-1; weak D call: TRBD1 (6 bases). This CDR3 is CASSLWPDREAFF. As DNA, the CDR3 is TGTGCCAGCAGCTTATGGCCGGACAGAGAAGCTTTCTTT.